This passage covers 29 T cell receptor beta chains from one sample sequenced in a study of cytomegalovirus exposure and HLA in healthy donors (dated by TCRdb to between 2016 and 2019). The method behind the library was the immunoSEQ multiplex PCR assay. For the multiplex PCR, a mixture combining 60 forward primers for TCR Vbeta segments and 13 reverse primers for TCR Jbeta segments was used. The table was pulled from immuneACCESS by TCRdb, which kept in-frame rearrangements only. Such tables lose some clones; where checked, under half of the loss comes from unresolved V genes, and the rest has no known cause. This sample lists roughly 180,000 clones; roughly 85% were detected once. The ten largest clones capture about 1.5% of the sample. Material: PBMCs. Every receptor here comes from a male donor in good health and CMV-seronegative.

CDR3 sequence (DNA): TGTGCCAGCTCAGCCACTATGGACAGGACCTACGAGCAGTACTTC. Translating gives CASSATMDRTYEQYF. The chain combines TRBV18 with TRBJ2-7; 7 bases agree with TRBD1. Germline assignment: CDR1 KGHSH and CDR2 LQKENI. The CDR3 has 15 residues. Losses at the gene ends were 5 bases for V and 2 bases for J; bases not matched to a gene: 9.

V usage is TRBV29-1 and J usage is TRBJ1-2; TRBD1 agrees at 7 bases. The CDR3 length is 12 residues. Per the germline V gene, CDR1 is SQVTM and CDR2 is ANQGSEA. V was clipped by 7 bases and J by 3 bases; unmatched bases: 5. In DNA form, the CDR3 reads TGCAGCGCCTACAGGGGTGACTATGGCTACACCTTC. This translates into CSAYRGDYGYTF. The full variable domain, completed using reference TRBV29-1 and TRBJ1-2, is SAVISQKPSRDICQRGTSLTIQCQVDSQVTMMFWYRQQPGQSLTLIATANQGSEATYESGFVIDKFPISRPNLTFSTLTVSNMSPEDSSIYLCSAYRGDYGYTFGSGTRLTVV.

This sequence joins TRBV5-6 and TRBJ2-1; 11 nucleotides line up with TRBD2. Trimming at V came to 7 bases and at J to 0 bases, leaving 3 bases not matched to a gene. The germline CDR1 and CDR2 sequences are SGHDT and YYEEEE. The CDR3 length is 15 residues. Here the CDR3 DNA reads TGTGCCAGCTTCCTAGCGGGAGGCTCCTACAATGAGCAGTTCTTC. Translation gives CASFLAGGSYNEQFF. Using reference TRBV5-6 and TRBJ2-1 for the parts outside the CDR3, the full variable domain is DAGVTQSPTHLIKTRGQQVTLRCSPKSGHDTVSWYQQALGQGPQFIFQYYEEEERQRGNFPDRFSGHQFPNYSSELNVNALLLGDSALYLCASFLAGGSYNEQFFGPGTRLTVL.

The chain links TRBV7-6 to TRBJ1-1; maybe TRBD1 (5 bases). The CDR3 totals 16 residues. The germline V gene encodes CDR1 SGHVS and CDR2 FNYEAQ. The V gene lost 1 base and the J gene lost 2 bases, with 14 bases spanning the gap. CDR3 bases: TGTGCCAGCAGCTTAGGCGGCAGGGCCGGTAACACTGAAGCTTTCTTT. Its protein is CASSLGGRAGNTEAFF.

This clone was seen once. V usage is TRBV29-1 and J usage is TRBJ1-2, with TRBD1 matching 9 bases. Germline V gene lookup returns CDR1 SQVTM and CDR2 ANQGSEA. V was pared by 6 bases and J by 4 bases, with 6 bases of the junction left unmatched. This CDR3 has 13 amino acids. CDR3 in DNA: TGCAGCGTCTCACAGGGGGCGGGCTATGGCTACACCTTC. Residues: CSVSQGAGYGYTF.

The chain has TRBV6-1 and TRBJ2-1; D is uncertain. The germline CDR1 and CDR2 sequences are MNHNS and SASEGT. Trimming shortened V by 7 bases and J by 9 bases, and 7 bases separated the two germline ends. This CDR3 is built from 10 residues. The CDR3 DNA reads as TGTGCCAGCAATCGAGTTGAGCAGTTCTTC. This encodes CASNRVEQFF.

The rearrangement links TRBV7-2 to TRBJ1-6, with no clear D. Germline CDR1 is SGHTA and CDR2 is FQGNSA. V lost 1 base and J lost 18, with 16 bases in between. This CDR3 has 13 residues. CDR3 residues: CASSLVPGDNAHF. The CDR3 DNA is TGTGCCAGCAGCTTAGTCCCGGGAGATAATGCCCACTTT.

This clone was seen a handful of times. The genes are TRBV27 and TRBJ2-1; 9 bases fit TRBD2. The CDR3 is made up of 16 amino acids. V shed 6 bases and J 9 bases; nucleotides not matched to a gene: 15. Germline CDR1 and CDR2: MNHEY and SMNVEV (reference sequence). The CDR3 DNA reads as TGTGCCAGCAGCCCCGCTTCAGCTGCGGGAGGGGGTGAGCAGTTCTTC. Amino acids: CASSPASAAGGGEQFF.

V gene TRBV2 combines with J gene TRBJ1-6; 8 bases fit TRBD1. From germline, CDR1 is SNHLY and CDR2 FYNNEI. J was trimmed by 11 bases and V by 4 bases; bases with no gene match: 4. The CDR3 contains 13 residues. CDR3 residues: CASSVQGEAPLHF. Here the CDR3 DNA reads TGTGCCAGCAGTGTACAGGGGGAGGCACCCCTCCACTTT.

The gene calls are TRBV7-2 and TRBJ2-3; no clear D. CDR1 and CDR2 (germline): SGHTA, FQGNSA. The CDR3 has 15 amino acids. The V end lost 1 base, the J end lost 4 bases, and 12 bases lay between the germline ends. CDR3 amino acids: CASSLVGASSDTQYF. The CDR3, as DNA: TGTGCCAGCAGCTTAGTAGGTGCTAGTTCAGATACGCAGTATTTT.

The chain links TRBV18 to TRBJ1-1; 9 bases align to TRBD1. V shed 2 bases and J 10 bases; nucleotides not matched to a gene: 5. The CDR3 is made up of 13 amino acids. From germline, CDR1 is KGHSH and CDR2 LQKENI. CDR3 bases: TGTGCCAGCTCACCAATGGACAGGGGTCGAGCTTTCTTT. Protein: CASSPMDRGRAFF.

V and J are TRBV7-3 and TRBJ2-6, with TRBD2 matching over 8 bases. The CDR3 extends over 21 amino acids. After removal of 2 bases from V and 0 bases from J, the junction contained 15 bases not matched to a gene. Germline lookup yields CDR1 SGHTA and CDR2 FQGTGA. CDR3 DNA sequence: TGTGCCAGCAGCTTACGGGAGGGTCGAAATAAACCGAGCTCTGGGGCCAACGTCCTGACTTTC. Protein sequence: CASSLREGRNKPSSGANVLTF.

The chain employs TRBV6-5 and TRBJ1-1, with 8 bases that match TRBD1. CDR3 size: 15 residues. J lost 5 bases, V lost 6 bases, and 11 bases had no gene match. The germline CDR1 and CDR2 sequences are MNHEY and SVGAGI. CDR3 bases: TGTGCCAGCAGGCCGACAGGGGCGCGGGAGACTGAAGCTTTCTTT. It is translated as CASRPTGARETEAFF.

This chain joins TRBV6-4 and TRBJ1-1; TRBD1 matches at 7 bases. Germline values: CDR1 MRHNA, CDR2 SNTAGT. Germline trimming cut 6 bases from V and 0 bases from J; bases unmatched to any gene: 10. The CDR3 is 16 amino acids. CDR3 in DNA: TGTGCCAGCAGCGTACGAAACAGGGGCCTGAACACTGAAGCTTTCTTT. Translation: CASSVRNRGLNTEAFF.

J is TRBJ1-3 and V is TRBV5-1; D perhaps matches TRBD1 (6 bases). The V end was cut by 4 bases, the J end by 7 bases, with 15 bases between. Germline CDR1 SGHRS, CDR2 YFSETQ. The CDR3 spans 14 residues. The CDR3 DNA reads TGCGCCAGCAGCCTGTACAGGGAAGCGAACACCATATATTTT. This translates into CASSLYREANTIYF.

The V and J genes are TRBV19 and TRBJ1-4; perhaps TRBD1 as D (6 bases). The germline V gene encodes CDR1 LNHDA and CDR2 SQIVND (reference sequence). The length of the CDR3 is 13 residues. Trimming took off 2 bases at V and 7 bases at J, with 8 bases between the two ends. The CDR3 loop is CASSITGSEKLFF. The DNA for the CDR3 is TGTGCCAGTAGTATAACAGGGTCTGAAAAACTGTTTTTT.

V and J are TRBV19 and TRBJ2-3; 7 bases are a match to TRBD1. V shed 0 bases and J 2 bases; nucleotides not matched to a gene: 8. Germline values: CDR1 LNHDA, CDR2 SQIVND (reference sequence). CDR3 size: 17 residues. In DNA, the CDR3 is TGTGCCAGTAGTATAGATGGTGGCAGGGGGACCACAGATACGCAGTATTTT. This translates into CASSIDGGRGTTDTQYF.

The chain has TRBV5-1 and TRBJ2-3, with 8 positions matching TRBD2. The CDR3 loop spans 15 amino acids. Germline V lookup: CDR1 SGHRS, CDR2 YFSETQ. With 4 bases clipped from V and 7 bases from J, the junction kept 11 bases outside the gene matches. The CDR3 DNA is TGCGCCAGCAGCCTCACTAGCGGATTAGCTAATACGCAGTATTTT. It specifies CASSLTSGLANTQYF.

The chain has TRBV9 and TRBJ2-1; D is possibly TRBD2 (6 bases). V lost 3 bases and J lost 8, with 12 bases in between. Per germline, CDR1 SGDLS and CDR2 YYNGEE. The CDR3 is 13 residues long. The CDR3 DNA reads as TGTGCCAGCAGCGAGGGGACTTCATATGAGCAGTTCTTC. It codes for CASSEGTSYEQFF.

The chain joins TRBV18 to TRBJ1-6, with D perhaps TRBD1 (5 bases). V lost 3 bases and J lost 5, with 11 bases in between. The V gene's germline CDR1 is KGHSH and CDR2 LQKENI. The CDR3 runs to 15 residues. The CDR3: CASSPNQGNNSPLHF. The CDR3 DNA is TGTGCCAGCTCACCGAACCAGGGCAATAATTCACCCCTCCACTTT.

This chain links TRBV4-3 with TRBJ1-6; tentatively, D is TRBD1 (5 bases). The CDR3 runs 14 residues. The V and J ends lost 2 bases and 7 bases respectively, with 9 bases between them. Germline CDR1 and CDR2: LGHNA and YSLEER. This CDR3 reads CASSQRQSNSPLHF. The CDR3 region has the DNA TGCGCCAGCAGCCAAAGACAGAGCAATTCACCCCTCCACTTT.

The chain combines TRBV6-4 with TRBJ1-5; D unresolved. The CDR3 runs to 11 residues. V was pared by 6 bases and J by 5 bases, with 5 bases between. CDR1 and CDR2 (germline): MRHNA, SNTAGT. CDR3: CASRYYQPQHF. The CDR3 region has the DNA TGTGCCAGCAGATACTATCAGCCCCAGCATTTT.

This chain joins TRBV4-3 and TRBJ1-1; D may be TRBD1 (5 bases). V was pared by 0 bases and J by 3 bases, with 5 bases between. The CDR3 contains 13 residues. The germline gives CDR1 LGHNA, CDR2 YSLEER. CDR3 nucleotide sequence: TGCGCCAGCAGCCAAGACAGGGACACTGAAGCTTTCTTT. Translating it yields CASSQDRDTEAFF.

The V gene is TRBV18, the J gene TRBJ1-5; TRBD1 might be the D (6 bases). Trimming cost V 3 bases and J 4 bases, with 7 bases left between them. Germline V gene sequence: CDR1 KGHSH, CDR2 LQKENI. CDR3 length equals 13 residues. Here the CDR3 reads CASSPTGNQPQHF. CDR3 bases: TGTGCCAGCTCACCCACAGGGAATCAGCCCCAGCATTTT.

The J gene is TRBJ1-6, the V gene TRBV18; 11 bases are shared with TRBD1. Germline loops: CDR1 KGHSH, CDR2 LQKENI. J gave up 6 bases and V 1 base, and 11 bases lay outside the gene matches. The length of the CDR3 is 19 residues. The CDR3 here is CASSPLAGTGGGGNSPLHF. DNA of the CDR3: TGTGCCAGCTCACCACTGGCCGGGACAGGGGGAGGTGGTAATTCACCCCTCCACTTT.

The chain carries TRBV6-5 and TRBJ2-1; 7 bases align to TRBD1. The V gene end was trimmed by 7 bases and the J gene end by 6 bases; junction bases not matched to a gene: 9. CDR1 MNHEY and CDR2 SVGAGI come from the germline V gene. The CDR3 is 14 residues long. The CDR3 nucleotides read TGTGCCAGCACCGCAGGGGGTCTGGGCAATGAGCAGTTCTTC. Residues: CASTAGGLGNEQFF.

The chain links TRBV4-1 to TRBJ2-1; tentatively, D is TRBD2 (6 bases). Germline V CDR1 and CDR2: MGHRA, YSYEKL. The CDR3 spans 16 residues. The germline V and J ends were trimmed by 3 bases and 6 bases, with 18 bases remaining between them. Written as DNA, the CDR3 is TGCGCCAGCAGCCAGACCGGGACTCGGAACCCCAATGAGCAGTTCTTC. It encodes CASSQTGTRNPNEQFF.

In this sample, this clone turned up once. This chain's CDR3 is CASSSQGSSEAFF. The CDR3 nucleotides read TGTGCCAGCAGCTCCCAGGGGAGCTCTGAAGCTTTCTTT. The chain has TRBV27 and TRBJ1-1; TRBD1 might be the D (6 bases). In germline, CDR1 is MNHEY, CDR2 SMNVEV (reference sequence). The CDR3 contains 13 residues. Trimming removed 6 bases at V and 6 bases at J, with 14 bases between.

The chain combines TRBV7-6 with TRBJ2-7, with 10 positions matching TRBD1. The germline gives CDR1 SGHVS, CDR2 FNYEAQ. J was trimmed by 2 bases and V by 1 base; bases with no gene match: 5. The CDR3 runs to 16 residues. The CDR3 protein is CASSLGAGTGAYEQYF. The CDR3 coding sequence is TGTGCCAGCAGCTTAGGGGCGGGGACAGGGGCCTACGAGCAGTACTTC.